This is a list of T cell receptor beta chains from one sample in a study of T cells in localized non-small cell lung cancer. The assay was immunoSEQ multiplex PCR, and TCRdb's table has in-frame clones only and misses some. The repertoire holds several thousand clones, with 25% to 30% as singletons. Material: lung tumor tissue, obtained before any cancer treatment. The receptors derive from a man between 40 and 70 years old with stage III lung adenocarcinoma. Each CDR3 is given with its conserved first and last residue. Fields, in order: V gene, J gene, D gene, clone size, CDR3 DNA, CDR3 protein. A D gene is named only where the DNA matches it firmly. The listing skips clone size in some rows; elsewhere it reads once, few, many or a size class.

TRBV10-3	TRBJ1-4	.	.	TGTGCCAGCGGAGCTATACGAGAAGACAATAATGAAAAACTGTTTTTT	CASGAIREDNNEKLFF
TRBV11-3	TRBJ2-7	TRBD2	.	TGTGCCAGCAGCCAAGGTTTACAAGCGGGAAGGTACGAGCAGTACTTC	CASSQGLQAGRYEQYF
TRBV25-1	TRBJ1-2	.	.	TGTGCCAGCAGTGAATTGGATCACTATGGCTACACCTTC	CASSELDHYGYTF
TRBV30	TRBJ1-1	.	.	TGTGCCTGGAGTGCGGGTTTACTGAACACTGAAGCTTTCTTT	CAWSAGLLNTEAFF
TRBV18	TRBJ2-7	.	few	TGTGCCAGCTCACCGCCCGCAAACAGATACGAGCAGTACTTC	CASSPPANRYEQYF
TRBV9	TRBJ2-2	.	.	TGTGCCAGCAAGAGGCAGGAGTTCACCGGGGAGCTGTTTTTT	CASKRQEFTGELFF
TRBV6-8	TRBJ1-3	TRBD1	medium-sized	TGTGCCAGCAGAGAGGGACAGGCATACCTCGGAAACACCATATATTTT	CASREGQAYLGNTIYF
TRBV6-8	TRBJ1-1	.	.	TGTGCCAGCCGCTCGGGGGTCCGGGAGGCTTTCTTT	CASRSGVREAFF
TRBV5-1	TRBJ1-1	.	.	TGCGCCAGCAGCTTGGCTGCAGGACCCACTGAAGCTTTCTTT	CASSLAAGPTEAFF
TRBV11-3	TRBJ2-2	.	.	TGTGCCAGCAGCCCAGGACGCGGAGGGGCATCGAACACCGGGGAGCTGTTTTTT	CASSPGRGGASNTGELFF
TRBV5-1	TRBJ2-2	TRBD2	few	TGCGCCAGCAGCCCGACTAGCAGGAACACCGGGGAGCTGTTTTTT	CASSPTSRNTGELFF